The rows below give T cell receptor beta chains drawn from one sample of a study of blood T cells in healthy people across ages. One entry per CDR3 protein, called by TCRdb with MiXCR from the 5' RACE reads. The table records over a million distinct CDR3 sequences, roughly 45% of them present only once. Input material: blood. The receptors here all came from a woman aged 60-75 years in good health. Both conserved end residues are trimmed from each CDR3. Each record gives: CDR3 length, V gene, J gene, CDR3 protein.

CDR3 length: 13
V gene: TRBV6-1
J gene: TRBJ2-1
CDR3 protein: ASSDSGRALNEQF

CDR3 length: 14
V gene: TRBV2
J gene: TRBJ2-6
CDR3 protein: ASSQGATGGANVPT

CDR3 length: 11
V gene: TRBV20-1
J gene: TRBJ2-3
CDR3 protein: SSPDRVSNTQY

CDR3 length: 18
V gene: TRBV7-6
J gene: TRBJ2-1
CDR3 protein: ASSLMDTLAGGLERNEQF

CDR3 length: 13
V gene: TRBV5-1
J gene: TRBJ2-1
CDR3 protein: ASSPGVGLHNEQF

CDR3 length: 13
V gene: TRBV29-1
J gene: TRBJ2-7
CDR3 protein: SVFNPDSSSFEQY

CDR3 length: 11
V gene: TRBV29-1
J gene: TRBJ2-1
CDR3 protein: SGQGGVSGEQF

CDR3 length: 16
V gene: TRBV11-1
J gene: TRBJ1-5
CDR3 protein: ASSSNPGPRYCNQPQH

CDR3 length: 13
V gene: TRBV29-1
J gene: NA
CDR3 protein: SVVRGRSSYNEQY

CDR3 length: 13
V gene: TRBV9
J gene: TRBJ1-1
CDR3 protein: ASSTTTGKNTEAF